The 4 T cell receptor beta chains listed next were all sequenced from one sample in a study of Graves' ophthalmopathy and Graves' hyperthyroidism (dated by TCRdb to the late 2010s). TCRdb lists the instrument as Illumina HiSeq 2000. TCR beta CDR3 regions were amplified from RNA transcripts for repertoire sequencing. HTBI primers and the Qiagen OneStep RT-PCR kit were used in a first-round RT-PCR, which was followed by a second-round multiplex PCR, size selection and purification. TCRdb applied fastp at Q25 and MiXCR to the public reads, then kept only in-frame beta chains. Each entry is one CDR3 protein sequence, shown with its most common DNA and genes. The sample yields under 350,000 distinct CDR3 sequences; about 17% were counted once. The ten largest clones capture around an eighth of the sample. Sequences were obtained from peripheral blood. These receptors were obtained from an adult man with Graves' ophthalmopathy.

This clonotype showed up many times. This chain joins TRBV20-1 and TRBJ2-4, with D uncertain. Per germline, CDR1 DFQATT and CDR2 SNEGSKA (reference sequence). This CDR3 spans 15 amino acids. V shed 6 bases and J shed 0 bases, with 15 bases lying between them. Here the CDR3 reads CSARQGVLAKNIQYF. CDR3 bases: TGCAGTGCCCGTCAAGGCGTCTTAGCCAAAAACATTCAGTACTTC.

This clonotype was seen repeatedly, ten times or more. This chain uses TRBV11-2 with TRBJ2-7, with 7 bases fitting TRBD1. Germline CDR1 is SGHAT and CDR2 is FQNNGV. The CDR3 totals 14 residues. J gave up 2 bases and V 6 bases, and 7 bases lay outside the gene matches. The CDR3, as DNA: TGTGCCAGCAGGCAAACAGGGGAAGCCTACGAGCAGTACTTC. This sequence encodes CASRQTGEAYEQYF.

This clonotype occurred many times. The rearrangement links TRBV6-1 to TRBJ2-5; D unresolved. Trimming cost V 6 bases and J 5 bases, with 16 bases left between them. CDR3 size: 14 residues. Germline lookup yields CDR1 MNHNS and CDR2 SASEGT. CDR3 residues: CASRGYLPGETQYF. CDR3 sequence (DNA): TGTGCCAGCAGGGGGTACCTCCCCGGGGAGACCCAGTACTTC.

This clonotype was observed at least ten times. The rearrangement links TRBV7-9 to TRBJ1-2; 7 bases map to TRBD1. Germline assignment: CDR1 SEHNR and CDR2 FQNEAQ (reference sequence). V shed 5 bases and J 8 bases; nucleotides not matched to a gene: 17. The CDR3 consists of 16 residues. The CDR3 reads CASSPTWTGMDSGYTF. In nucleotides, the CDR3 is TGTGCCAGCAGCCCAACCTGGACAGGCATGGATAGCGGCTACACCTTC.